The 22 T cell receptor beta chains below come from one sample, sequenced in a study of cytomegalovirus exposure and HLA in healthy donors. Amplification used 60 Vbeta primers and 13 Jbeta primers. The method was immunoSEQ multiplex PCR; TCRdb's version includes in-frame clones alone and lacks a portion of them. The sample holds some 120,000 clones, 75% to 85% seen once. The sequencing sample was made of PBMCs. The receptors were gathered from a male donor in good health and CMV-seronegative.

CDR3 nucleotide sequence: TGTGCCAGCAGTTTATCGTTCCAGGCTGCAGATACGCAGTATTTT. It yields the protein CASSLSFQAADTQYF. The J gene is TRBJ2-3, the V gene TRBV27, with D uncertain. CDR1 and CDR2 from the germline V gene are MNHEY and SMNVEV (reference sequence). V shed 0 bases and J shed 4 bases, with 11 bases lying between them. This CDR3 has 15 amino acids.

The chain couples TRBV11-2 to TRBJ1-1; 7 positions agree with TRBD1. Germline lookup yields CDR1 SGHAT and CDR2 FQNNGV. V was clipped by 3 bases and J by 8 bases; unmatched bases: 12. CDR3 length: 15 residues. The CDR3 reads CASSFTPGGIVEAFF. CDR3 nucleotides: TGTGCCAGCAGCTTCACTCCAGGGGGAATAGTGGAAGCTTTCTTT.

This chain links TRBV10-1 with TRBJ2-7; 8 positions agree with TRBD1. V dropped 0 bases and J dropped 3; count of bases not matched to a gene: 10. Germline values: CDR1 WNHNN, CDR2 SYGVQD (reference sequence). The CDR3 runs 17 residues. CDR3 nucleotide sequence: TGCGCCAGCAGTGAGTCAGGACAGGGTATCGGACTCTACGAGCAGTACTTC. The encoded protein is CASSESGQGIGLYEQYF.

The chain is built from TRBV4-2 and TRBJ1-1, with a possible D match to TRBD1 (6 bases). CDR1 is LGHNA, CDR2 YNFKEQ, per germline. CDR3 length: 14 amino acids. V gave up 0 bases and J gave up 11 bases, with 16 bases separating them. This CDR3 is CASSQDRGPRFAFF. The CDR3 DNA sequence: TGTGCCAGCAGCCAAGACAGGGGACCCCGATTCGCTTTCTTT.

The chain recombines TRBV4-3 with TRBJ1-4; D may be TRBD1 (6 bases). Germline V gene data show CDR1 as LGHNA and CDR2 as YSLEER. Trimming pared 2 bases from V and 8 bases from J, leaving 18 bases between. The CDR3 covers 16 residues. In nucleotides, the CDR3 is TGCGCCAGCAGCCAACCAGATAGAGGGGGGGCGGAAAAACTGTTTTTT. Translation: CASSQPDRGGAEKLFF.

The rearrangement joins TRBV18 to TRBJ2-2; maybe TRBD1 (5 bases). The CDR3 length is 16 residues. Trimming took off 3 bases at V and 0 bases at J, with 11 bases between the two ends. Germline V lookup: CDR1 KGHSH, CDR2 LQKENI. The CDR3 spells CASSPLPGSNTGELFF. The CDR3 DNA sequence: TGTGCCAGCTCACCGCTACCAGGGTCGAACACCGGGGAGCTGTTTTTT.

The rearrangement joins TRBV18 to TRBJ2-1; D might be TRBD1 (5 bases). This CDR3 is built from 14 residues. Germline values: CDR1 KGHSH, CDR2 LQKENI. V was shortened by 2 bases and J by 6 bases, with 11 bases between the two germline ends. The CDR3 nucleotides read TGTGCCAGCTCACCAATAGAAAGGGGCAATGAGCAGTTCTTC. Translated, it gives CASSPIERGNEQFF. Looking up the rest from reference TRBV18 and TRBJ2-1 gives the full variable domain: NAGVMQNPRHLVRRRGQEARLRCSPMKGHSHVYWYRQLPEEGLKFMVYLQKENIIDESGMPKERFSAEFPKEGPSILRIQQVVRGDSAAYFCASSPIERGNEQFFGPGTRLTVL.

This clone was seen a handful of times. One end of the junction does not line up with germline, which may come from a read error. This sequence joins TRBV6-1 and TRBJ2-5; weak D call: TRBD1 (8 bases). The CDR3 is made up of 13 amino acids. Germline lookup yields CDR1 MNHNS and CDR2 SASEGT. The CDR3 reads CASSVWDRPREDF. CDR3 nucleotide sequence: TGTGCCAGCAGTGTATGGGACAGGCCCCGGGAGGACTTC.

This clone appeared once. The chain employs TRBV5-4 and TRBJ2-3, with 7 bases identical to TRBD1. Germline V lookup: CDR1 SGHNT, CDR2 YYREEE (reference sequence). The CDR3 is 16 amino acids. V lost 0 bases and J lost 0; bases outside the gene matches: 4. The CDR3, as DNA: TGTGCCAGCAGCTTGGGGCAGGGGGAAAGCACAGATACGCAGTATTTT. This encodes CASSLGQGESTDTQYF.

This clone has a single count. The same CDR3 arises from other DNA sequences in this sample as well. The chain couples TRBV6-1 to TRBJ2-7; TRBD1 agrees at 7 bases. Per germline, CDR1 MNHNS and CDR2 SASEGT. The junction had 8 bases not matched to a gene; V was cut back by 1 base and J by 5 bases. The CDR3 extends over 15 amino acids. CDR3 nucleotides: TGTGCCAGCAGTGAAGAGGCAGGGGGTCCCAACGAGCAGTACTTC. It yields the protein CASSEEAGGPNEQYF.

V is TRBV5-4 and J is TRBJ2-7, with 7 nucleotides matching TRBD1. CDR1 and CDR2 (germline): SGHNT, YYREEE (reference sequence). This CDR3 is built from 13 residues. Germline trimming cut 7 bases from V and 4 bases from J; bases unmatched to any gene: 8. CDR3 nucleotide sequence: TGTGCCAGCTCAGACAGGGTAATTTACGAGCAGTACTTC. Amino acids: CASSDRVIYEQYF. The variable domain in full, with the rest retrieved from reference TRBV5-4 and TRBJ2-7, is ETGVTQSPTHLIKTRGQQVTLRCSSQSGHNTVSWYQQALGQGPQFIFQYYREEENGRGNFPPRFSGLQFPNYSSELNVNALELDDSALYLCASSDRVIYEQYFGPGTRLTVT.

The rearrangement links TRBV7-9 to TRBJ2-1; D not certain. The CDR3 contains 11 residues. The germline V gene has CDR1 SEHNR and CDR2 FQNEAQ (reference sequence). Trimming took 5 bases from V and 6 from J, leaving 5 bases between them. The DNA for the CDR3 is TGTGCCAGCAGCGTCATCAATGAGCAGTTCTTC. Protein sequence: CASSVINEQFF.

The J gene is TRBJ2-5, the V gene TRBV7-2, with a weak D call TRBD2 (6 bases). The J call is uncertain, as TRBJ2-7 better fits the DNA end. Germline-derived CDR1 and CDR2 are SGHTA and FQGNSA. The CDR3 spans 13 residues. The CDR3 reads CASSLGRGTEQYF. CDR3 bases: TGTGCCAGCAGCTTAGGTCGGGGGACCGAGCAGTACTTC.

The V and J genes are TRBV23-1 and TRBJ2-7; TRBD2 is a possible D gene (6 bases). TRBV23-1 qualifies as an ORF whose function is uncertain. The CDR3 contains 16 residues. V was shortened by 0 bases and J by 5 bases, with 17 bases between the two germline ends. CDR3 nucleotides: TGCGCCAGCAGTCAATCGGAGGGTTACAGGCTCGACGAGCAGTACTTC. Translating gives CASSQSEGYRLDEQYF.

The V and J genes are TRBV18 and TRBJ2-7; TRBD1 matches at 9 bases. Germline CDR1 reads KGHSH; CDR2 reads LQKENI. V shed 3 bases, J shed 4 bases, and the junction held 4 bases outside the gene matches. The CDR3 consists of 14 residues. The CDR3 is CASSPGQGLYEQYF. In DNA, the CDR3 is TGTGCCAGCTCACCGGGACAGGGTTTGTACGAGCAGTACTTC.

The V gene is TRBV6-1, the J gene TRBJ1-2, with 7 bases that match TRBD1. This CDR3 spans 14 amino acids. Germline V gene data show CDR1 as MNHNS and CDR2 as SASEGT. V lost 8 bases to trimming and J lost 3 bases; unmatched junction nucleotides: 9. CDR3 nucleotides: TGTGCCAGCGGAGGACAGGTTGGCGACTATGGCTACACCTTC. Translation gives CASGGQVGDYGYTF.

The chain links TRBV7-9 to TRBJ1-1, with D tentatively TRBD1 (5 bases). CDR3 size: 14 residues. The germline V and J ends were trimmed by 3 bases and 1 base, with 9 bases remaining between them. Germline V lookup: CDR1 SEHNR, CDR2 FQNEAQ (reference sequence). CDR3 region: CASSFTGRNTEAFF. CDR3 nucleotide sequence: TGTGCCAGCAGCTTTACAGGCCGGAACACTGAAGCTTTCTTT.

This chain connects TRBV30 to TRBJ2-2, with 10 bases that match TRBD2. This CDR3 is built from 17 residues. Germline CDR1 reads GTSNPN; CDR2 reads SVGIG (reference sequence). The J segment lost 2 bases and the V segment lost 2 bases, leaving 8 bases of the junction unmatched. As DNA, the CDR3 is TGTGCCTGGAGTTCCCCGGGACTAGCGACCAACACCGGGGAGCTGTTTTTT. This codes for CAWSSPGLATNTGELFF. Full variable domain (outside the CDR3, taken from reference TRBV30 and TRBJ2-2): SQTIHQWPATLVQPVGSPLSLECTVEGTSNPNLYWYRQAAGRGLQLLFYSVGIGQISSEVPQNLSASRPQDRQFILSSKKLLLSDSGFYLCAWSSPGLATNTGELFFGEGSRLTVL.

The rearrangement joins TRBV5-6 to TRBJ2-5; 7 bases fit TRBD2. Trimming removed 7 bases from V and 5 bases from J; junction bases left unmatched: 8. Looked up from germline, CDR1 is SGHDT and CDR2 is YYEEEE. The CDR3 has 13 residues. CDR3: CASSIGGWETQYF. DNA of the CDR3: TGTGCCAGCTCGATCGGGGGGTGGGAGACCCAGTACTTC.

The chain links TRBV10-3 to TRBJ2-7; a weak D match, TRBD2 (6 bases). Germline CDR1 ENHRY, CDR2 SYGVKD. The CDR3 has 13 residues. Trimming took off 5 bases at V and 4 bases at J, with 12 bases between the two ends. The CDR3 reads CAISPGETYEQYF. The CDR3 bases are TGTGCCATCAGTCCGGGAGAAACGTACGAGCAGTACTTC.

The chain is built from TRBV28 and TRBJ1-1, with D possibly matching TRBD1 (5 bases). Germline CDR1 reads MDHEN; CDR2 reads SYDVKM. This CDR3 contains 16 residues. V was trimmed by 7 bases and J by 5 bases, leaving 23 bases between them. The CDR3 DNA reads as TGTGCCAGCAATAACCGCCCACACAGGATAATAACTGAAGCTTTCTTT. It specifies CASNNRPHRIITEAFF. Based on the CDR3 plus reference TRBV28 and TRBJ1-1, the full variable domain is DVKVTQSSRYLVKRTGEKVFLECVQDMDHENMFWYRQDPGLGLRLIYFSYDVKMKEKGDIPEGYSVSREKKERFSLILESASTNQTSMYLCASNNRPHRIITEAFFGQGTRLTVV.

The genes are TRBV18 and TRBJ1-1, with 10 bases aligning to TRBD1. The CDR3 is 15 residues long. CDR1 and CDR2 (germline): KGHSH, LQKENI. V lost 2 bases, J lost 5 bases, and 5 bases stayed unmatched. CDR3 in amino acids: CASSPEGTGETEAFF. The CDR3 region has the DNA TGTGCCAGCTCACCAGAGGGGACAGGGGAAACTGAAGCTTTCTTT.